The rows below give T cell receptor beta chains drawn from one sample of a study of T cell responses to AZD1222 COVID-19 vaccine. Profiling relied on immunoSEQ multiplex PCR, and the TCRdb table lists in-frame clones only, not all of them. The repertoire holds roughly 130,000 clones, roughly 90% seen once, with 2.8% in the top ten. Sequences were derived from peripheral blood, sampled on day 0 of AZD1222 vaccination. The origin of the receptors is an adult in good health. The CDR3 runs from the conserved cysteine through the conserved F or W. A D gene is named only where the DNA matches it firmly. Clone sizes are given selectively: once, few, many, or a class where the clone is expanded.

DNA | CDR3 | size | V | D | J
TGCAGCGTCACGAACGAGGGGGGCTATGGCTACACCTTC | CSVTNEGGYGYTF | . | TRBV29-1 | . | TRBJ1-2
TGTGCCAGTAGAAGGACTAGCGGCTACGAGCAGTACTTC | CASRRTSGYEQYF | . | TRBV19 | TRBD2 | TRBJ2-7
TGCGCCAGCAGCCTAGGGACAGTCTATGGCTACACCTTC | CASSLGTVYGYTF | . | TRBV5-1 | TRBD1 | TRBJ1-2
TGCGCCAGCAGCTTGGCCCCCTCAGCAACCTCCACAGATACGCAGTATTTT | CASSLAPSATSTDTQYF | . | TRBV5-1 | . | TRBJ2-3
TGTGCCAGCAGCTTGGGGACTAGCGGGAGCGATGAGCAGTTCTTC | CASSLGTSGSDEQFF | . | TRBV11-3 | TRBD2 | TRBJ2-1
TGTGCCAGCAGCTTGGGCTCTGATGGCGAGCAGTACTTC | CASSLGSDGEQYF | . | TRBV5-6 | . | TRBJ2-7
TGTGCCAGCAGCCCAACCTCCCTGGGCAGCTCCTACAATGAGCAGTTCTTC | CASSPTSLGSSYNEQFF | . | TRBV7-9 | . | TRBJ2-1
TGTGCCAGCAGTCCTACTAGCGACTACTCCTACAATGAGCAGTTCTTC | CASSPTSDYSYNEQFF | . | TRBV25-1 | TRBD2 | TRBJ2-1
TGTGCCAGCCCAGGGGACCTAGGTAGCAATCAGCCCCAGCATTTT | CASPGDLGSNQPQHF | . | TRBV7-4 | . | TRBJ1-5
TGTGCCAGTAGTACCTTCGACAGGGTCTTAGGCTACACCTTC | CASSTFDRVLGYTF | . | TRBV19 | TRBD1 | TRBJ1-2
TGTGCCAGCTCGCCATCCCAGGGTAACCCTGGAAACACCATATATTTT | CASSPSQGNPGNTIYF | . | TRBV18 | . | TRBJ1-3
TGCAGTGCTAGTAAACTAGCCAGGAAGGAGCAGTTCTTC | CSASKLARKEQFF | . | TRBV20-1 | . | TRBJ2-1
TGCAGCGTTCAGGGTAACTATGGCTACACCTTC | CSVQGNYGYTF | once | TRBV29-1 | . | TRBJ1-2
TGCGCCAGCAGCTTGGCACAGGCCTACGAGCAGTACTTC | CASSLAQAYEQYF | . | TRBV5-1 | . | TRBJ2-7
TGCGCCAGCAGCTTGGTTCTAGCGGGACCAACAGATACGCAGTATTTT | CASSLVLAGPTDTQYF | . | TRBV5-1 | TRBD2 | TRBJ2-3
TGTGCCAGCAGCTCGAGCCCAACATGGACTAGGCGCACAGATACGCAGTATTTT | CASSSSPTWTRRTDTQYF | . | TRBV7-3 | TRBD2 | TRBJ2-3
TGTGCCAGCAGTGCATCCCCCACTCGACAGGGGGATGAAAAACTGTTTTTT | CASSASPTRQGDEKLFF | . | TRBV2 | TRBD1 | TRBJ1-4
TGCAGCGTTCGACAGGGGTCCTACGAGCAGTACTTC | CSVRQGSYEQYF | . | TRBV29-1 | TRBD1 | TRBJ2-7
TGTGCCAGCAGCTGGTCACAGGGAGGCTACACCTTC | CASSWSQGGYTF | . | TRBV13 | . | TRBJ1-2
TGTGCCTGGAGCGGACAGGGCCACGAGCAGTACTTC | CAWSGQGHEQYF | once | TRBV30 | TRBD1 | TRBJ2-7
TGCAGCGTCTTTTTCCGGGACAGGGAAATCTATGGCTACACCTTC | CSVFFRDREIYGYTF | once | TRBV29-1 | TRBD1 | TRBJ1-2
TGTGCCAGCAGTTACGGAAGCGGAGGAGTCTACAATGAGCAGTTCTTC | CASSYGSGGVYNEQFF | . | TRBV6-2/TRBV6-3 | . | TRBJ2-1
TGTGCCAGCAGTTTAAGCCCCAAGATATCACTCTACAATGAGCAGTTCTTC | CASSLSPKISLYNEQFF | once | TRBV27 | . | TRBJ2-1
TGTGCCAGCTCCCCACTGGGAGGAACCACCTACAATGAGCAGTTCTTC | CASSPLGGTTYNEQFF | . | TRBV18 | . | TRBJ2-1
TGCGCCAGCAGCTTGCGGGTAAGGCGGACAGAGAACACTGAAGCTTTCTTT | CASSLRVRRTENTEAFF | . | TRBV5-1 | . | TRBJ1-1
TGCAGCGCGCACAGGGAATACTCTGAAGCTTTCTTT | CSAHREYSEAFF | . | TRBV29-1 | . | TRBJ1-1
TGTGCCAGCTCGTCCGGGACTAGCGGGAGATACAATGAGCAGTTCTTC | CASSSGTSGRYNEQFF | . | TRBV18 | TRBD2 | TRBJ2-1
TGTGCCAGCAGTGGATCTAATTCACCCCTCCACTTT | CASSGSNSPLHF | . | TRBV2 | . | TRBJ1-6
TGTGCCAGTAGTATAGATCTATACCGTCGGAGCGGGAGTATCCGTGAGCAGTTCTTC | CASSIDLYRRSGSIREQFF | . | TRBV19 | TRBD2 | TRBJ2-1
TGTGCCAGCAGCGTAGTAGGGGCTAACTATGGCTACACCTTC | CASSVVGANYGYTF | . | TRBV9 | . | TRBJ1-2
TGTGCCAGCAGCGTAGGAAGGGGCAAGTTGGCGGGAGCCTCTCCCGGGGAGCTGTTTTTT | CASSVGRGKLAGASPGELFF | . | TRBV9 | TRBD2 | TRBJ2-2
TGTGCCAGCAGCCGGGGGGCCCCTACAGATACGCAGTATTTT | CASSRGAPTDTQYF | . | TRBV9 | . | TRBJ2-3
TGTGCCAGCAGCCGACCCAGCGGGAGCTCCTACAATGAGCAGTTCTTC | CASSRPSGSSYNEQFF | . | TRBV7-6 | TRBD2 | TRBJ2-1
TGTGCCAGCAGTGACCGGGAGAACACTGAAGCTTTCTTT | CASSDRENTEAFF | . | TRBV6-4 | . | TRBJ1-1
TGTGCCAGCAGTGACCGGAACGGGAGGGATGGTGAGCAGTTCTTC | CASSDRNGRDGEQFF | few | TRBV2 | TRBD2 | TRBJ2-1
TGCAGCGCCGAACAGGTCTCTGGAAACACCATATATTTT | CSAEQVSGNTIYF | . | TRBV29-1 | . | TRBJ1-3
TGTGCCAGCAGCGACTTCAGGGGTAGTGAGCAGTTCTTC | CASSDFRGSEQFF | . | TRBV2 | . | TRBJ2-1
TGTGCCAGCAGCCTAAGTACCGGGGAGCTGTTTTTT | CASSLSTGELFF | . | TRBV7-8 | . | TRBJ2-2
TGTGCCAGTACCACATCAGGGACACAACCCTACGAGCAGTACTTC | CASTTSGTQPYEQYF | . | TRBV19 | . | TRBJ2-7
TGCGCCAGCAGTGAACAGAATAGAGAGAATGAGCAGTTCTTC | CASSEQNRENEQFF | . | TRBV10-1 | . | TRBJ2-1
TGCGCCAGCAGCACACAGGGAGGGGGTTCCATGAACACTGAAGCTTTCTTT | CASSTQGGGSMNTEAFF | . | TRBV5-1 | . | TRBJ1-1
TGTGCCAGCAGTGAGGGCGGGGGTTGGGAAAAACTGTTTTTT | CASSEGGGWEKLFF | . | TRBV2 | . | TRBJ1-4
TGTGCCACCAGCAGGGACAGGGTGAATGAAAAACTGTTTTTT | CATSRDRVNEKLFF | . | TRBV15 | TRBD1 | TRBJ1-4
TGTGCCAGCAGCCCCCCCCTTCGCGGCCGGTCGGACACTGAAGCTTTCTTT | CASSPPLRGRSDTEAFF | . | TRBV3-1/TRBV3-2 | . | TRBJ1-1
TGTGCCTGGAGTGTTCGGGACAGCCTCTATAATTCACCCCTCCACTTT | CAWSVRDSLYNSPLHF | . | TRBV30 | TRBD1 | TRBJ1-6
TGCGCCAGCAGCTTGGGTGGGACAGGGGGCTACGAGCAGTACTTC | CASSLGGTGGYEQYF | . | TRBV5-1 | TRBD1 | TRBJ2-7
TGTGCCGGCAGCCTACAGGCGCTCGTCACAGATACGCAGTATTTT | CAGSLQALVTDTQYF | . | TRBV2 | . | TRBJ2-3
TGCGCCAGCAGCTTGTCCCCGGGACAGGGGGCGTCCGGGGAGCTGTTTTTT | CASSLSPGQGASGELFF | . | TRBV5-1 | TRBD1 | TRBJ2-2
TGTGCCAGCAGACCGGGACTAGCGGGAGTGGGTGCCAAAAACATTCAGTACTTC | CASRPGLAGVGAKNIQYF | . | TRBV2 | TRBD2 | TRBJ2-4